Listed below are T cell receptor beta chains from one sample, sequenced in a study of beta chain features in type 1 diabetes. Assay: immunoSEQ multiplex PCR; the TCRdb copy retains only in-frame clones and omits some. The top ten clones hold around 0.12% of a sample with over 600,000 clones, about an eighth of them seen once. The sequencing sample was made of naive CD4+ T cells from blood. The receptors stem from a man aged 30-40 years with type 1 diabetes. Both conserved end residues are part of each CDR3.

cdr3_aa	j_call	v_call
CASSFGTGRSGYTF	TRBJ1-2	TRBV7-2
CASSSDRNEKLFF	TRBJ1-4	TRBV5-6
CASKEGRDQPQHF	TRBJ1-5	TRBV6-6
CASSLGQGVDQPQHF	TRBJ1-5	TRBV7-9
CAQRTGRTGELFF	TRBJ2-2	TRBV30
CASTQDSGPDTQYF	TRBJ2-3	TRBV5-1
CASSDKWTSSNEQFF	TRBJ2-1	TRBV4-2
CAWSVGTAANEKLFF	TRBJ1-4	TRBV30
CASSLGSSGAPLHF	TRBJ1-6	TRBV5-6
CASSLTGGDQETQYF	TRBJ2-5	TRBV6-5
CASIETDKVRDGYTF	TRBJ1-2	TRBV19
CASGLSDSGEAYF	TRBJ2-7	TRBV12-5
CASSLGQANYGYTF	TRBJ1-2	TRBV5-1
CSVAGIVGNEKLFF	TRBJ1-4	TRBV29-1
CASSPQFTYNEQFF	TRBJ2-1	TRBV6-5
CASSGILNLNTGELFF	TRBJ2-2	TRBV18
CASSLSRGYTDTQYF	TRBJ2-3	TRBV7-8
CSARIYGYTF	TRBJ1-2	TRBV20-1
CASSPGASWDEQYF	TRBJ2-7	TRBV18
CASSSPWTGAEAFF	TRBJ1-1	TRBV7-2
CATSKAGHFSYNEQFF	TRBJ2-1	TRBV15
CASRPTPGDYGYTF	TRBJ1-2	TRBV7-9
CASSQVAPLAGNEQFF	TRBJ2-1	TRBV14
CASSSQGLGQPQHF	TRBJ1-5	TRBV7-8
CASSIETGTDAYNEQFF	TRBJ2-1	TRBV19
CASSVTGGYGYTF	TRBJ1-2	TRBV7-8
CASSPKAGEQFF	TRBJ2-1	TRBV19
CASRWDWGETQYF	TRBJ2-5	TRBV7-9
CASSQEGQTTEAFF	TRBJ1-1	TRBV4-2
CASSQDTFGTPYGYTF	TRBJ1-2	TRBV4-2
CASSIRLAGGHNEQFF	TRBJ2-1	TRBV9
CASSFVASQETQYF	TRBJ2-5	TRBV7-2
CASSQVGGTSSNEQFF	TRBJ2-1	TRBV4-2
CASSSTSGGGETQYF	TRBJ2-5	TRBV13
CASRGYPNTGELFF	TRBJ2-2	TRBV2
CASSFAVAGIGTDTQYF	TRBJ2-3	TRBV11-2
CASRTGLAGDNEQFF	TRBJ2-1	TRBV6-5
CASSFNSDTEAFF	TRBJ1-1	TRBV7-9
CASSYSTGAYEQYF	TRBJ2-7	TRBV6-6
CASSVDGLGGYTF	TRBJ1-2	TRBV2
CASSDGQGAYEQYF	TRBJ2-7	TRBV25-1
CASSSTSGTGETEAFF	TRBJ1-1	TRBV18
CASSQGGQGNSGANVLTF	TRBJ2-6	TRBV4-3